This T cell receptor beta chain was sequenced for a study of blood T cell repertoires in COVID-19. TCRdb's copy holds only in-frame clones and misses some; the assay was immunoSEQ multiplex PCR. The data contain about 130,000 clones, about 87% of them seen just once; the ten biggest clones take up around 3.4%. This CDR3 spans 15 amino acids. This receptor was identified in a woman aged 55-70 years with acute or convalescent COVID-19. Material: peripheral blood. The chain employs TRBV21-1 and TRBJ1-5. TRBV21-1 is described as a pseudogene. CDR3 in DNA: TGTGCCAGCAGCAAAGGTCGGAGAGACGGGGGGCCCCAGCATTTT. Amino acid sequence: CASSKGRRDGGPQHF.